A selection of T cell receptor beta chains follows, all from one sample in a study of T-cell reconstitution after alpha-beta-depleted transplantation in children. Using its own MiXCR run on the PCR reads, TCRdb lists one record per CDR3 protein. The sample lists about 980,000 distinct CDR3 sequences; around 30% were seen once. The sample consisted of PBMCs, mostly from graft donor cells, taken 360 days after TCRalphabeta/CD19-depleted stem cell transplant. These receptors came from a boy in the first two years of life who had a stem cell transplant for SCID, so the T cells may come from the graft donor. Both conserved end residues are part of each CDR3.

J gene | CDR3 length | V gene | CDR3 protein
TRBJ2-5 | 14 | TRBV18 | CASSPGRQEGPQYF
TRBJ2-3 | 20 | TRBV6-2/TRBV6-3 | CASSYSTILAGGLGTDTQYF
TRBJ2-3 | 14 | TRBV29-1 | CSVSGGGTTDTQYF
TRBJ2-3 | 12 | TRBV29-1 | CSDLPPGQGQYF
TRBJ2-1 | 17 | TRBV21-1 | CASSKPKMGGPYNEQFF
TRBJ2-5 | 13 | TRBV9 | CASSVEGEETQYF
TRBJ2-7 | 14 | TRBV5-1 | CASKKSGPSGEQYF
TRBJ2-7 | 17 | TRBV4-2 | CAMSLRLGGASSYEQYF
TRBJ2-3 | 15 | TRBV6-1 | CASSERGFSTDTQYF
TRBJ1-1 | 15 | TRBV27 | CASSPPNRGSTEAFF